The present T cell receptor beta chain was sequenced within a study of regulatory T cells in long-lasting Graves disease. This clonotype has just a few counts. Time point given: persistent/refractory GD, antithyroid drugs over 5 years with positive TRAb. From PBMCs, RNA was extracted and then used to make the TCR library. Graves' disease was diagnosed by American Thyroid Association guidelines. The patients were drawn from one endocrinology department in Xi'an, China. Tubes containing EDTA received roughly 10 milliliters of drawn peripheral blood. Building the TCR beta libraries relied on iRepertoire HTBI primers, and CDR3 regions underwent Arm-PCR. TCRdb re-called the multiplex PCR reads with MiXCR, one entry per CDR3 protein. Here the sample spans approximately 380,000 distinct CDR3 sequences, around 20% being singletons. Sequencing was performed on peripheral blood mononuclear cells (PBMCs), taken when the disease was refractory, from a patient treated with antithyroid drugs. The sequence was collected from a female donor with Graves disease.

The CDR3 loop is CASSLVGLAGNYEQYF. CDR3 nucleotides: TGCGCCAGCAGCTTGGTCGGCCTAGCGGGGAACTACGAGCAGTACTTC. The chain recombines TRBV5-1 with TRBJ2-7; 9 nucleotides match TRBD2. Germline CDR1 and CDR2: SGHRS and YFSETQ. V lost 0 bases, J lost 3 bases, and 7 bases stayed unmatched. This CDR3 is built from 16 residues. Full variable domain (rest looked up from reference TRBV5-1 and TRBJ2-7): KAGVTQTPRYLIKTRGQQVTLSCSPISGHRSVSWYQQTPGQGLQFLFEYFSETQRNKGNFPGRFSGRQFSNSRSEMNVSTLELGDSALYLCASSLVGLAGNYEQYFGPGTRLTVT.